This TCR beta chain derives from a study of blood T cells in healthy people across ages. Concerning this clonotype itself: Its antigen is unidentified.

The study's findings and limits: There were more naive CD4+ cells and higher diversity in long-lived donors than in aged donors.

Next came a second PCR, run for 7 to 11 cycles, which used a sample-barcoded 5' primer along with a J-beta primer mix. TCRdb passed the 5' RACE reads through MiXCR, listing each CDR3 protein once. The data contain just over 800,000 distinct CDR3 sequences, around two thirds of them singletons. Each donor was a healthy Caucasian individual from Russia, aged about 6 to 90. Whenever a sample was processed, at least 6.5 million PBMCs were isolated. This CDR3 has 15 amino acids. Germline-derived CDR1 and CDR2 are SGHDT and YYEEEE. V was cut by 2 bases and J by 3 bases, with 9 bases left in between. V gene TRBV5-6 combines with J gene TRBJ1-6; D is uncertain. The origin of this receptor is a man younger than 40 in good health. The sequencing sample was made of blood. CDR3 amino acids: CASSFEDLYNSPLHF. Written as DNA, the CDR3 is TGTGCCAGCAGCTTTGAAGACCTCTATAATTCACCCCTCCACTTT.